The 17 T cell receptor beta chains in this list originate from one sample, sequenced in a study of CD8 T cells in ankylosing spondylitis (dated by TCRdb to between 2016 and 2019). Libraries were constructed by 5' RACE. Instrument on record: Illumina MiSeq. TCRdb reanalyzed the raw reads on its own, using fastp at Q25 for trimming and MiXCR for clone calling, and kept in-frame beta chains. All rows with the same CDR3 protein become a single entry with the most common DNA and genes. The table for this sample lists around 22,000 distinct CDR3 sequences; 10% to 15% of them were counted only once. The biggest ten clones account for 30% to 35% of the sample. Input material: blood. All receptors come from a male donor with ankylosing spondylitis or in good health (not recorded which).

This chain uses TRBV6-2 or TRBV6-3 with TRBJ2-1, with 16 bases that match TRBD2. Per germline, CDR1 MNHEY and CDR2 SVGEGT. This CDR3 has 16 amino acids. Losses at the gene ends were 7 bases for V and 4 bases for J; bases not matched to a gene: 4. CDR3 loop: CASKGLAGGTYNEQFF. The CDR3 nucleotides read TGTGCCAGCAAGGGACTAGCGGGGGGGACTTACAATGAGCAGTTCTTC.

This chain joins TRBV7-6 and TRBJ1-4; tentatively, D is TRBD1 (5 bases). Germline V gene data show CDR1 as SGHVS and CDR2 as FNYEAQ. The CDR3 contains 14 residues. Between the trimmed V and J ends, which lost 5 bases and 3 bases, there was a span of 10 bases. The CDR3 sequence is CASSLRGPNEKLFF. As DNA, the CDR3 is TGTGCCAGCAGCCTGAGGGGACCTAATGAAAAACTGTTTTTT.

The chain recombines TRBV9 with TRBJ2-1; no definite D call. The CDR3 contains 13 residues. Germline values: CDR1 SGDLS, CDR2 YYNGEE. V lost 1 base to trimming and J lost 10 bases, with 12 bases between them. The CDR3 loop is CASSVTSQPEQFF. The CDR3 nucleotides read TGTGCCAGCAGCGTAACTTCTCAACCGGAGCAGTTCTTC.

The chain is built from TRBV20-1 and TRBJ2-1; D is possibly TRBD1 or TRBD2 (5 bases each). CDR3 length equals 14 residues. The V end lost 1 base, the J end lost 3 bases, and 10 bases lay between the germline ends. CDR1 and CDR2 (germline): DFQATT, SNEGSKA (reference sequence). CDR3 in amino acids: CSARGWGSYNEQFF. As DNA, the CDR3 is TGCAGTGCTAGAGGTTGGGGGAGCTACAATGAGCAGTTCTTC.

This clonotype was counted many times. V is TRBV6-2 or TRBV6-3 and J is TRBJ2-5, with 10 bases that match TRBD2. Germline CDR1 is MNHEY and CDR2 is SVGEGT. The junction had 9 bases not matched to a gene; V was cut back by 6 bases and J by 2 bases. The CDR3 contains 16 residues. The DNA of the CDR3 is TGTGCCAGCAGCCCCCCGAGCGGGAGGGTACAAGAGACCCAGTACTTC. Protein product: CASSPPSGRVQETQYF.

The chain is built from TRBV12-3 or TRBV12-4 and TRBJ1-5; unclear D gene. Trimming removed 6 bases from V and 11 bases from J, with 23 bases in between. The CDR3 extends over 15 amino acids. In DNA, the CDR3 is TGTGCCAGCAGCTCCCCCTCGGGCAGCCTAGCGGCCCAGCATTTT. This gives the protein CASSSPSGSLAAQHF.

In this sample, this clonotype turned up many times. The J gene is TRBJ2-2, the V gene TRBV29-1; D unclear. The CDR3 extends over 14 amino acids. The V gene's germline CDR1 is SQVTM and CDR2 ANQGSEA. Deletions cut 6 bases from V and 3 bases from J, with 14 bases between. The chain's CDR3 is CSVGRDPYTGELFF. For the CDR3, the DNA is TGCAGCGTCGGAAGGGATCCATACACCGGGGAGCTGTTTTTT.

CDR3 DNA: TGCGCCAGCAGCCTTGACTACGCCTACGAGCAGTACTTC. Its translation is CASSLDYAYEQYF. The gene calls are TRBV5-1 and TRBJ2-7; D might be TRBD2 (5 bases). Trimming pared 4 bases from V and 2 bases from J, leaving 10 bases between. The germline CDR1 and CDR2 sequences are SGHRS and YFSETQ. The CDR3 contains 13 residues.

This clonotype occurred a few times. The CDR3 protein is CASSQAKGQGTEAFF. CDR3 sequence (DNA): TGTGCCAGCAGCCAAGCAAAGGGCCAGGGGACTGAAGCTTTCTTT. This chain links TRBV3-1 with TRBJ1-1; D is possibly TRBD1 (6 bases). The V gene lost 1 base and the J gene lost 5 bases, with 14 bases spanning the gap. There are 15 residues in the CDR3. CDR1 is LGHDT, CDR2 YNNKEL, per germline (reference sequence).

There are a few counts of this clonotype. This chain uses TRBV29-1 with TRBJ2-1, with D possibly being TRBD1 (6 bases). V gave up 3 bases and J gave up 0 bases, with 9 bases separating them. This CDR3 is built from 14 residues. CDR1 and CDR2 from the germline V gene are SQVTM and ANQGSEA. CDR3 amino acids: CSVDGGTSYNEQFF. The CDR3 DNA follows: TGCAGCGTTGATGGGGGCACCTCCTACAATGAGCAGTTCTTC.

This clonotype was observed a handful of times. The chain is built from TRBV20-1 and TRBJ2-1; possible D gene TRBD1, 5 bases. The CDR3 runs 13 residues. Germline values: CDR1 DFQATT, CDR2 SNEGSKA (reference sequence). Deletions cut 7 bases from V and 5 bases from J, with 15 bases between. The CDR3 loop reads CSERQGVDNEQFF. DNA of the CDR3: TGCAGTGAACGGCAGGGCGTCGACAATGAGCAGTTCTTC.

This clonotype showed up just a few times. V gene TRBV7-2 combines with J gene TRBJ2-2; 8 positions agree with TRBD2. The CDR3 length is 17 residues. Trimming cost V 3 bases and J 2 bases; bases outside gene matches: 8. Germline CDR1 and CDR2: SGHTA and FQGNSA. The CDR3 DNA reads TGTGCCAGCAGCTTGGTGTGGGGACTAGTCAACACCGGGGAGCTGTTTTTT. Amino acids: CASSLVWGLVNTGELFF.

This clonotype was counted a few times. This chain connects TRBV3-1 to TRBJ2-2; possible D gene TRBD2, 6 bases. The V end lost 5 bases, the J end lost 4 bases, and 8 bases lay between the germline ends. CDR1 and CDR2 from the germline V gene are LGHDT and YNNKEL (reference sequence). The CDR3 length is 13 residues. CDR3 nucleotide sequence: TGTGCCAGCAGCAGGGGAGGCACCGGGGAGCTGTTTTTT. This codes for CASSRGGTGELFF. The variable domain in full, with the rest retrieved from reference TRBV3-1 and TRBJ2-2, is DTAVSQTPKYLVTQMGNDKSIKCEQNLGHDTMYWYKQDSKKFLKIMFSYNNKELIINETVPNRFSPKSPDKAHLNLHINSLELGDSAVYFCASSRGGTGELFFGEGSRLTVL.

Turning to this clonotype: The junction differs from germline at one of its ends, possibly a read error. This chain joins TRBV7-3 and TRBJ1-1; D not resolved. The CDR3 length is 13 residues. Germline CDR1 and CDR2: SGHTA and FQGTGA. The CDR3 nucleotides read TGTGCCAGTAGCTTAGAGGTCCGTACTGAAGCTTTCTTT. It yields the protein CASSLEVRTEAFF.

The CDR3 DNA follows: TGTGCCCCCAAGCCTAGGGGGACAGACTTACACGAGCAGTACGTC. Its protein product is CAPKPRGTDLHEQYV. This chain connects TRBV9 to TRBJ2-7; 7 bases are shared with TRBD1. V lost 10 bases, J lost 5 bases, and 18 bases stayed unmatched. This CDR3 spans 15 amino acids. Looked up from germline, CDR1 is SGDLS and CDR2 is YYNGEE.

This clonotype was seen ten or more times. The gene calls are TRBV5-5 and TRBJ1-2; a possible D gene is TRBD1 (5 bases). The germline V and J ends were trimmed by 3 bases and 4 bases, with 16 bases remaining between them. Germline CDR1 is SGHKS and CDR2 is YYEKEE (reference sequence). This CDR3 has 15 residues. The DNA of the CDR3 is TGTGCCAGCAGCTCTGGGGGGACCCGGGCCTATGGCTACACCTTC. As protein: CASSSGGTRAYGYTF.

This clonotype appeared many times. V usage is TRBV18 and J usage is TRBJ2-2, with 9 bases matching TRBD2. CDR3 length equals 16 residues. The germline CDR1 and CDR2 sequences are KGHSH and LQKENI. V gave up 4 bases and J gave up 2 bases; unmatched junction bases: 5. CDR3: CASSLSSGTNTGELFF. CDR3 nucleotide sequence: TGTGCCAGCTCACTCTCTAGCGGGACAAACACCGGGGAGCTGTTTTTT.